Presented here are 14 T cell receptor beta chains from one specimen sequenced in a study of metastatic and nonmetastatic thyroid tumors. Patients were all untreated before their thyroid surgery. TCRdb re-called clones from the PCR reads using MiXCR. The sample lists some 20,000 clones; 22% were seen once. Sequenced sample: tumor tissue. The receptors derive from a male donor with papillary thyroid cancer or a benign thyroid nodule (not recorded which). Some clones in this sample may be carry-over from other donors' samples.

This clone was counted only a few times. With a much larger clone just one base away, this may be a read error. This same CDR3 is encoded by further DNA sequences in the sample. The rearrangement links TRBV9 to TRBJ2-3; the D is unclear. There are 13 residues in the CDR3. Trimming pared 2 bases from V and 6 bases from J, leaving 10 bases between. Germline assignment: CDR1 SGDLS and CDR2 YYNGEE. The CDR3 protein is CASSVDHTDTQYF. Here the CDR3 DNA reads TGTGCCAGCAGCGTGGACCACACTGATACGCAGTATTTT.

Of note for this clone: Germline is not matched at one junction end, which may reflect a read error. The chain uses TRBV19 and TRBJ1-1; 7 bases agree with TRBD1. CDR1 LNHDA and CDR2 SQIVND come from the germline V gene (reference sequence). The CDR3 contains 12 residues. Written as DNA, the CDR3 is TGTGCCAGTATCACAGGGGAGACTGAAGCTTCCTTT. Its translation is CASITGETEASF.

This clone was observed many times. J is TRBJ2-1 and V is TRBV5-6, with TRBD1 matching 11 bases. Germline-derived CDR1 and CDR2 are SGHDT and YYEEEE. The length of the CDR3 is 15 residues. After removal of 1 base from V and 9 bases from J, the junction contained 6 bases not matched to a gene. The CDR3 reads CASSLPGQGELEQFF. Written as DNA, the CDR3 is TGTGCCAGCAGCTTGCCGGGACAGGGGGAACTTGAGCAGTTCTTC.

This clone is deemed medium-sized. The genes are TRBV12-3 or TRBV12-4 and TRBJ2-6, with 9 bases aligning to TRBD1. With 7 bases clipped from V and 1 base from J, the junction kept 8 bases outside the gene matches. This CDR3 is 17 amino acids long. The CDR3 is CASNPGQGRSGANVLTF. The CDR3 DNA is TGTGCCAGCAACCCGGGACAGGGTAGGTCTGGGGCCAACGTCCTGACTTTC.

On this clone: Compared with germline, one end of the junction differs, possibly owing to a read error. The J gene is TRBJ1-6, the V gene TRBV11-2; D may be TRBD1 (5 bases). CDR3 length equals 14 residues. CDR1 is SGHAT, CDR2 FQNNGV, per germline. The CDR3 spells CASSQDMARLPLRF. As DNA, the CDR3 is TGTGCCAGCAGCCAGGACATGGCAAGGTTGCCCCTCCGCTTT.

On this clone itself: A much larger clone lies a single base off, so this may be a read error. The rearrangement uses TRBV5-5 and TRBJ2-4, with D perhaps matching TRBD2 (6 bases). From germline, CDR1 is SGHKS and CDR2 YYEKEE (reference sequence). Between the trimmed V and J ends, which lost 7 bases and 7 bases, there was a span of 21 bases. There are 15 residues in the CDR3. The CDR3: CASWVEGSLFNIQYF. In nucleotides, the CDR3 is TGTGCCAGCTGGGTGGAGGGTTCGTTGTTTAACATTCAGTACTTC.

The chain joins TRBV4-1 to TRBJ2-1; 13 bases are shared with TRBD2. The junction had 4 bases not matched to a gene; V was cut back by 5 bases and J by 6 bases. CDR3 size: 15 residues. Germline CDR1 and CDR2: MGHRA and YSYEKL. CDR3 DNA: TGCGCCAGCAGCTGGACTAGCGGGAGTTCCAATGAGCAGTTCTTC. Protein: CASSWTSGSSNEQFF.

This clone was counted ten times or more. An end of the junction differs from the germline gene, which may be a read error. The same CDR3 is also encoded by other DNA sequences in this sample. V and J are TRBV20-1 and TRBJ1-3; a weak D match, TRBD1 (5 bases). The CDR3 spans 15 residues. Per the germline V gene, CDR1 is DFQATT and CDR2 is SNEGSKA (reference sequence). The CDR3 here is CSAPPHGGTGSTIYF. CDR3 bases: TGCAGTGCCCCTCCCCATGGGGGAACTGGAAGCACCATATATTTT.

This clone was seen many times. The chain joins TRBV18 to TRBJ1-2, with D perhaps matching TRBD1 (5 bases). Germline V CDR1 and CDR2: KGHSH, LQKENI. Trimming took off 3 bases at V and 3 bases at J, with 8 bases between the two ends. This CDR3 spans 13 amino acids. DNA for the CDR3: TGTGCCAGCTCACCGGGCAGGGACTATGGCTACACCTTC. Translation: CASSPGRDYGYTF. Looking up the rest from reference TRBV18 and TRBJ1-2 gives the full variable domain: NAGVMQNPRHLVRRRGQEARLRCSPMKGHSHVYWYRQLPEEGLKFMVYLQKENIIDESGMPKERFSAEFPKEGPSILRIQQVVRGDSAAYFCASSPGRDYGYTFGSGTRLTVV.

CDR3: CASPLYQAGGPGNTRYF. CDR3 coding DNA: TGTGCCAGCCCACTTTACCAAGCAGGGGGACCTGGAAACACGAGATATTTT. The J gene is TRBJ1-3, the V gene TRBV18; TRBD1 matches 7 bases. Losses at the gene ends were 8 bases for V and 15 bases for J; bases not matched to a gene: 28. Germline CDR1 and CDR2: KGHSH and LQKENI. The CDR3 is made up of 17 amino acids.

This clone has a count of ten or more. V is TRBV30 and J is TRBJ2-7; TRBD2 aligns across 14 bases. The CDR3 loop spans 15 amino acids. J lost 6 bases, V lost 4 bases, and 8 bases had no gene match. Per the germline V gene, CDR1 is GTSNPN and CDR2 is SVGIG (reference sequence). As DNA, the CDR3 is TGTGCCTGGACTACGGGACTAGCGGGAGTAGGCGAGCAGTACTTC. Translation: CAWTTGLAGVGEQYF.

The rearrangement uses TRBV13 and TRBJ2-2, with 10 bases lining up with TRBD1. Germline CDR1 reads PRHDT; CDR2 reads FYEKMQ (reference sequence). The J segment lost 7 bases and the V segment lost 6 bases, leaving 11 bases of the junction unmatched. This CDR3 region has 16 residues. The CDR3 region is CASSFMTGGDCGELFF. CDR3 bases: TGTGCCAGCAGTTTTATGACAGGGGGCGATTGCGGGGAGCTGTTTTTT.

Many counts were recorded for this clone. A much larger clone differs from this one at a single base, so this may be a read error. The chain is built from TRBV12-3 or TRBV12-4 and TRBJ2-7; 9 bases match TRBD2. V dropped 7 bases and J dropped 9; count of bases not matched to a gene: 16. This CDR3 has 15 amino acids. In DNA form, the CDR3 reads TGTGCCAGCATCCCTCCGGGACTAGCCCAGGCGATGCAGTACTTC. It is translated as CASIPPGLAQAMQYF.

To note about this clone: Since the CDR3 does not end with the conserved phenylalanine or tryptophan, this likely comes from a read error. The chain employs TRBV20-1 and TRBJ2-3; either TRBD1 or TRBD2 may supply D (5 bases each). The length of the CDR3 is 15 residues. Germline V lookup: CDR1 DFQATT, CDR2 SNEGSKA (reference sequence). V shed 1 base and J shed 5 bases, with 16 bases lying between them. The CDR3 is CSARARKGPKDTQYL. DNA of the CDR3: TGCAGTGCTAGAGCACGGAAGGGACCCAAAGATACGCAGTATTTG.